This entry concerns a single TCR beta chain. This CDR3 has 15 amino acids. CDR1 and CDR2 from the germline V gene are MNHEY and SVGAGI. The V and J ends lost 0 bases and 7 bases respectively, with 15 bases between them. This sample stems from a study of control samples from healthy donors and cancer patients. Sequencing was performed with immunoSEQ multiplex PCR; in TCRdb, only in-frame clones are kept and a portion is missing. The top ten clones hold more than 4.5% of a sample with approximately 150,000 clones, over 85% of them seen once. The sequence derives from a man in his late teens or twenties in good health. Sequencing was performed on blood. This chain uses TRBV6-5 with TRBJ1-1, with D hard to call. This CDR3 reads CASSYSRWPEGEAFF. The CDR3 bases are TGTGCCAGCAGTTACTCGAGGTGGCCAGAGGGTGAAGCTTTCTTT.